The rows below give T cell receptor beta chains drawn from one sample of a study of cytomegalovirus exposure and HLA in healthy donors. The method was immunoSEQ multiplex PCR; TCRdb's version includes in-frame clones alone and lacks a portion of them. The sample comprises roughly 120,000 clones, 75% to 85% of which are singletons, and around 3.3% rests with the top ten. The material sequenced was PBMCs. The receptors come from a male donor in good health and CMV-seronegative. Both conserved end residues are part of each CDR3. The D gene is left open where the match is weak. Clone size is given for some rows only: seen once, a few or many times, or a class if the clone is expanded.

V gene	D gene	J gene	clone size	CDR3 protein	CDR3 DNA
TRBV27	TRBD1	TRBJ1-5	few	CASSLFGGPRGRQPQHF	TGTGCCAGCAGTTTATTCGGGGGGCCCAGGGGGCGACAGCCCCAGCATTTT
TRBV7-2	.	TRBJ1-5	.	CASSPGSYNQPQHF	TGTGCCAGCAGCCCGGGGTCCTATAATCAGCCCCAGCATTTT
TRBV28	TRBD1	TRBJ2-7	.	CASNRDRDHEQYF	TGTGCCAGCAATCGGGACAGGGATCACGAGCAGTACTTC
TRBV9	.	TRBJ2-7	.	CASSAAGSSYEQYF	TGTGCCAGCAGCGCAGCGGGCAGCTCCTACGAGCAGTACTTC
TRBV5-4	.	TRBJ1-1	.	CASSSADEGATEAFF	TGTGCCAGCAGCTCGGCGGATGAGGGCGCCACTGAAGCTTTCTTT
TRBV5-1	.	TRBJ2-7	.	CASSLVGQGYEQYF	TGCGCCAGCAGCTTGGTGGGGCAGGGCTACGAGCAGTACTTC
TRBV18	.	TRBJ1-1	.	CASSRAAQGEAFF	TGTGCCAGCTCACGGGCAGCGCAGGGGGAAGCTTTCTTT
TRBV5-1	TRBD2	TRBJ2-7	.	CASKVLAGLAFNEQYF	TGCGCCAGCAAGGTCCTAGCGGGGCTGGCATTCAACGAGCAGTACTTC
TRBV10-2	TRBD2	TRBJ2-7	.	CASSGGGASPYEQYF	TGCGCCAGCAGTGGGGGAGGGGCTAGTCCCTACGAGCAGTACTTC
TRBV30	.	TRBJ1-3	.	CAWSVLAGWSGNTIYF	TGTGCCTGGAGTGTTCTCGCAGGGTGGTCTGGAAACACCATATATTTT
TRBV4-2	TRBD2	TRBJ2-3	.	CASSQDRLAGGSSTDTQYF	TGTGCCAGCAGCCAAGATCGACTAGCGGGAGGATCTAGCACAGATACGCAGTATTTT
TRBV11-2	.	TRBJ2-1	.	CASSLVPSVYSYNEQFF	TGTGCCAGCAGCTTAGTCCCTAGCGTCTACTCCTACAATGAGCAGTTCTTC
TRBV27	TRBD1	TRBJ2-3	.	CASSSFGQGVPDTQYF	TGTGCCAGCAGTTCCTTCGGACAGGGGGTCCCAGATACGCAGTATTTT
TRBV19	TRBD1	TRBJ1-5	.	CASRATGANNQPQHF	TGTGCCAGTCGAGCCACAGGGGCAAATAATCAGCCCCAGCATTTT
TRBV11-2	.	TRBJ1-5	.	CASSLDIGGSGQPQHF	TGTGCCAGCAGCTTAGATATAGGGGGTTCGGGTCAGCCCCAGCATTTT
TRBV19	TRBD2	TRBJ2-1	.	CASSIVGGLAGAYNEQFF	TGTGCCAGTAGTATAGTGGGGGGACTAGCGGGGGCGTACAATGAGCAGTTCTTC
TRBV7-8	TRBD1	TRBJ2-7	.	CASRGWTGNEQYF	TGTGCCAGCCGCGGGTGGACAGGGAACGAGCAGTACTTC
TRBV6-4	.	TRBJ2-1	.	CASRRTGFRGDEQFF	TGTGCCAGCAGGCGAACAGGGTTCAGAGGGGATGAGCAGTTCTTC
TRBV6-6	TRBD1	TRBJ1-5	.	CASTGTEKHSNQPQHF	TGTGCCAGCACCGGGACAGAAAAACATAGCAATCAGCCCCAGCATTTT
TRBV6-5	.	TRBJ1-5	.	CASSYPTGPQHF	TGTGCCAGCAGTTACCCGACAGGGCCCCAGCATTTT
TRBV28	TRBD1	TRBJ1-5	few	CASSSGQGVNQPQHF	TGTGCCAGCAGTTCCGGACAGGGCGTGAATCAGCCCCAGCATTTT
TRBV27	.	TRBJ2-2	.	CASLRLPNTGELFF	TGTGCCAGCCTTCGACTCCCCAACACCGGGGAGCTGTTTTTT
TRBV19	TRBD2	TRBJ2-2	.	CASSILVSRSSGRAGTGELFF	TGTGCCAGTAGTATTCTGGTCTCACGGTCTAGCGGGAGGGCCGGGACCGGGGAGCTGTTTTTT
TRBV6-5	.	TRBJ2-3	.	CASSYGAGVGTDTQYF	TGTGCCAGCAGTTACGGGGCAGGGGTAGGCACAGATACGCAGTATTTT
TRBV11-2	TRBD2	TRBJ2-7	.	CASSLGSRLAGYEQYF	TGTGCCAGCAGCTTAGGGAGTCGGCTAGCGGGTTACGAGCAGTACTTC
TRBV7-2	.	TRBJ2-3	.	CASSLMGGASDTQYF	TGTGCCAGCAGCTTAATGGGTGGGGCATCAGATACGCAGTATTTT
TRBV21-1	.	TRBJ1-1	.	CASNHPASPKGDGAFF	TGTGCCAGCAATCACCCGGCCTCTCCAAAGGGAGACGGGGCTTTCTTT